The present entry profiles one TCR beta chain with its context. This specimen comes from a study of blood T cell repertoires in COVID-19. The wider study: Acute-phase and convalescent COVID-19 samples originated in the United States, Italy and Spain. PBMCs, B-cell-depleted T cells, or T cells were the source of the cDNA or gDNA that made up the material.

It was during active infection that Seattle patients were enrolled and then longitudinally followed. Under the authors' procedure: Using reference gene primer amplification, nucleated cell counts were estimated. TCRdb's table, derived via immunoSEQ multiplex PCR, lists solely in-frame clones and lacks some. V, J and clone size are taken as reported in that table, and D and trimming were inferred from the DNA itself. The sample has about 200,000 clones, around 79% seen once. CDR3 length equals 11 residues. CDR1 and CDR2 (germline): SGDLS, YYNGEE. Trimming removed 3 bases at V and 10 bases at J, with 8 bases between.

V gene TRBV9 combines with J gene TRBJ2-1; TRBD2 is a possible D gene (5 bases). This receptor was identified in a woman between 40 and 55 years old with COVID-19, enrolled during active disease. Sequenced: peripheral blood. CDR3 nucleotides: TGTGCCAGCAGCGCCCGGGGAGAGCAGTTCTTC. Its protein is CASSARGEQFF.